Detailed here is one TCR beta chain. Its antigen is unknown. Investigators isolated RNA and reverse transcribed it into cDNA to act as the sequencing template. Here immunoSEQ multiplex PCR was the method, and the copy in TCRdb shows in-frame clones only, minus some. This repertoire shows about 150,000 clones, more than 45% found once; its top ten account for approximately 6.8%. The authors sorted CD4+ and CD8+ T cells from PBMCs. With V trimmed by 4 bases and J by 4 bases, 5 bases remained unmatched. CDR1 and CDR2 (germline): MNHEY, SMNVEV (reference sequence). The CDR3 extends over 15 amino acids. The source of the sample is a study of CD8+ T cells in alopecia areata. Study-wide points: For lesional scalp, especially alopecia totalis/universalis, clonality was higher than in normal scalp. Mouse data revealed clearer TCR sharing than patient data did, a gap possibly tied to HLA.

This TCR derives from a human donor with alopecia areata. The sequencing input was CD4+ T cells sorted from blood. The gene calls are TRBV27 and TRBJ2-1; TRBD2 matches at 9 bases. The CDR3 DNA follows: TGTGCCAGCAGTTCCCGACTAGCGGTATACAATGAGCAGTTCTTC. This translates into CASSSRLAVYNEQFF.